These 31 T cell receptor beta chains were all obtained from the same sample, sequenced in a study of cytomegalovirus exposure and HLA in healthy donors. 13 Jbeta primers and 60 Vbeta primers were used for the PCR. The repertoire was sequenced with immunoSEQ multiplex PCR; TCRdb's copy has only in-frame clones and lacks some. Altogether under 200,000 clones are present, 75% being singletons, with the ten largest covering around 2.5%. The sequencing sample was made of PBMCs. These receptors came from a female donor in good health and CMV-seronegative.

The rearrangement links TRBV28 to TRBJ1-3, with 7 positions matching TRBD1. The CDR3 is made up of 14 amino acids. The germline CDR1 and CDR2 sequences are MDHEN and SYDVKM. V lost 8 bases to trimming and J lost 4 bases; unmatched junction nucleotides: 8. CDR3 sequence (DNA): TGTGCCAGCGGGGGGACAGCCGACGGAAACACCATATATTTT. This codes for CASGGTADGNTIYF.

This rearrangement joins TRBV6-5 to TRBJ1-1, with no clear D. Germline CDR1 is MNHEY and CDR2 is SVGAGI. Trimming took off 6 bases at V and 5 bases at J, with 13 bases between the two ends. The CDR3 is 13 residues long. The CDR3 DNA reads TGTGCCAGCAGGGAACAGACGGGAACTGAAGCTTTCTTT. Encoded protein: CASREQTGTEAFF.

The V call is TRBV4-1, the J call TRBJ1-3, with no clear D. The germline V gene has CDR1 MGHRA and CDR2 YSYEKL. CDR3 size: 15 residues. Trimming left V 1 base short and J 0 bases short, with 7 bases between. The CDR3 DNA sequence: TGCGCCAGCAGCCAAGTACTGAGCTCTGGAAACACCATATATTTT. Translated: CASSQVLSSGNTIYF.

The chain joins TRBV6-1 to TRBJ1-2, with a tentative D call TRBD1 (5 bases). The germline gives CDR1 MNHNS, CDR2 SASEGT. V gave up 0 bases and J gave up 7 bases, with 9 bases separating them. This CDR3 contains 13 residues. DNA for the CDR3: TGTGCCAGCAGTGAAGCGCGGGGGTTTGGCTACACCTTC. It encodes CASSEARGFGYTF.

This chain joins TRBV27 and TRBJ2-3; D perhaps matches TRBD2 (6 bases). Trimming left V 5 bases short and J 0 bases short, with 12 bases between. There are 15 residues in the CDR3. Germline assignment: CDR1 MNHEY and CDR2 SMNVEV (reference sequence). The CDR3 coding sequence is TGTGCCAGCAGTCAGACTAGGGGAAGCACAGATACGCAGTATTTT. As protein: CASSQTRGSTDTQYF.

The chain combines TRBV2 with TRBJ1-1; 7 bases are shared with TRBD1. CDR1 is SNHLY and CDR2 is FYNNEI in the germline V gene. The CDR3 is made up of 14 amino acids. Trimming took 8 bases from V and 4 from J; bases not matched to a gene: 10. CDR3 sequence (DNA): TGTGCCAGCCGGGACAGTGGGGATATCACTGAAGCTTTCTTT. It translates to CASRDSGDITEAFF.

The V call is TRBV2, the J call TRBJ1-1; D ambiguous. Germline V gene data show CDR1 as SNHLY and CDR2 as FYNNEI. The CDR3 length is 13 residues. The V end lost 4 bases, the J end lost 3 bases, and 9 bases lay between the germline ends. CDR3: CASSGWRDTEAFF. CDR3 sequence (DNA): TGTGCCAGCAGTGGTTGGAGGGACACTGAAGCTTTCTTT.

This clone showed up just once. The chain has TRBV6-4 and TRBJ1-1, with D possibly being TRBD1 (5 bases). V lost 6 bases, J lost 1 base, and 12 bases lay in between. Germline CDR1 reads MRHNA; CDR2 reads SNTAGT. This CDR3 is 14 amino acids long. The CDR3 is CASSSGGRNTEAFF. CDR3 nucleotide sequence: TGTGCCAGCAGCTCCGGGGGAAGGAACACTGAAGCTTTCTTT.

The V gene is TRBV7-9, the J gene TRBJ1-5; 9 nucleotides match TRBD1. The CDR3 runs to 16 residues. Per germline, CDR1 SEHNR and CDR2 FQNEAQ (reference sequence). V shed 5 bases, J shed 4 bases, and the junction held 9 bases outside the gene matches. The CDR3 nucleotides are TGTGCCAGCAGCACCGGACAGGGGAGTTGGAATCAGCCCCAGCATTTT. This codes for CASSTGQGSWNQPQHF.

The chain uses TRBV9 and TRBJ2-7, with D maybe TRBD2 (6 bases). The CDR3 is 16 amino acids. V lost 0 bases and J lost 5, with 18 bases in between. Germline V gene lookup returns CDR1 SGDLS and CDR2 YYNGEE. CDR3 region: CASSVGNVGGSDEQYF. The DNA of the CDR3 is TGTGCCAGCAGCGTAGGAAATGTCGGGGGATCTGACGAGCAGTACTTC.

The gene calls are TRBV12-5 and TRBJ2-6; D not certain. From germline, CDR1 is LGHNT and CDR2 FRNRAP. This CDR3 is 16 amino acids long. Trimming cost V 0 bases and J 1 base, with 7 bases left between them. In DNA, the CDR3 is TGTGCTAGTGGTTTGGTACGAGAGTCTGGGGCCAACGTCCTGACTTTC. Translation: CASGLVRESGANVLTF.

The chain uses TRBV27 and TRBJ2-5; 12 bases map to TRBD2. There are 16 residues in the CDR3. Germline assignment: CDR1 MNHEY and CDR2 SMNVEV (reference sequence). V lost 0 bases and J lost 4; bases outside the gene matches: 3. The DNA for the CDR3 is TGTGCCAGCAGTTTATCGGCTAGCGGGAGGGGAGAGACCCAGTACTTC. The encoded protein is CASSLSASGRGETQYF.

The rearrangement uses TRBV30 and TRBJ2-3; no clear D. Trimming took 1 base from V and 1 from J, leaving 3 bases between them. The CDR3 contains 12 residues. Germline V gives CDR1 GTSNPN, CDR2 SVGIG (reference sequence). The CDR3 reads CAWSAGTDTQYF. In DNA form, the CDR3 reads TGTGCCTGGAGTGCTGGCACAGATACGCAGTATTTT.

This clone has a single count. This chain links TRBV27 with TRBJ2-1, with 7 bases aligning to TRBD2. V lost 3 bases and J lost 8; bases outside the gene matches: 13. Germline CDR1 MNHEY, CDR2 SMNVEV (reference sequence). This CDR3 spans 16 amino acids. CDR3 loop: CASSFLIAGKGDEQFF. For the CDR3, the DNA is TGTGCCAGCAGTTTTCTTATAGCGGGTAAAGGCGATGAGCAGTTCTTC.

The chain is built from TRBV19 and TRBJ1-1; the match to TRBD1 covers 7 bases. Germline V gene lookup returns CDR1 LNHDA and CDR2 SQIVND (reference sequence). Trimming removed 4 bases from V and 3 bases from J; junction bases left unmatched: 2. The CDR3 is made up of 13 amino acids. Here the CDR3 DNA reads TGTGCCAGTAGTAAAGACAGGGACACTGAAGCTTTCTTT. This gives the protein CASSKDRDTEAFF.

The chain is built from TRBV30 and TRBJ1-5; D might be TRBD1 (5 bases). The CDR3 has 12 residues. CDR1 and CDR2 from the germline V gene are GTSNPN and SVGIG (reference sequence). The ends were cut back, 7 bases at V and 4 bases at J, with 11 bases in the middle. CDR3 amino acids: CAFTRENQPQHF. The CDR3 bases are TGTGCCTTCACCAGGGAAAATCAGCCCCAGCATTTT.

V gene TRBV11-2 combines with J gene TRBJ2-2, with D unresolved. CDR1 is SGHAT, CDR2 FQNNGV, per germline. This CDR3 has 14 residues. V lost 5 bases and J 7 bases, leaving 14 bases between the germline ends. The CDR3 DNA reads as TGTGCCAGCAGCCCCCGCGGTGGAGACGGGGAGCTGTTTTTT. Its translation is CASSPRGGDGELFF.

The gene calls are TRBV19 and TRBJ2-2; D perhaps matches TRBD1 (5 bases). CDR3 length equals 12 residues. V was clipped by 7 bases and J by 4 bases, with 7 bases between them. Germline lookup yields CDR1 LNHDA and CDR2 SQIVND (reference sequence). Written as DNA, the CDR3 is TGTGCCAGTAAGGGGCGCACCGGGGAGCTGTTTTTT. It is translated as CASKGRTGELFF.

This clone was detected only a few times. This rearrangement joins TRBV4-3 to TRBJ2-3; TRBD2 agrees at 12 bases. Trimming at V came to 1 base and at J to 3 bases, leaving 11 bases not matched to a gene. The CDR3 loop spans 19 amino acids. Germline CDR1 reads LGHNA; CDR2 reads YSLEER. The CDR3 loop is CASSQALAGGPVGTDTQYF. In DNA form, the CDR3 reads TGCGCCAGCAGCCAAGCCCTAGCGGGGGGGCCGGTCGGAACAGATACGCAGTATTTT.

The CDR3 bases are TGTGCCAGCAGCTATAGCGGGGGAAGTGAAGCTTTCTTT. Translation gives CASSYSGGSEAFF. J is TRBJ1-1 and V is TRBV4-2; D possibly corresponds to TRBD1 (5 bases). Trimming shortened V by 5 bases and J by 7 bases, and 14 bases separated the two germline ends. The CDR3 has 13 amino acids. From germline, CDR1 is LGHNA and CDR2 YNFKEQ.

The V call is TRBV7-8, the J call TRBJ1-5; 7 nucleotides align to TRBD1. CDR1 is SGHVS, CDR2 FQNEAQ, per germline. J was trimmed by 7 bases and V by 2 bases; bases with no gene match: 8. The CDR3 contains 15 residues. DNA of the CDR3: TGTGCCAGCAGCTTACAGTTGACAGGGTACCAGCCCCAGCATTTT. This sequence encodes CASSLQLTGYQPQHF.

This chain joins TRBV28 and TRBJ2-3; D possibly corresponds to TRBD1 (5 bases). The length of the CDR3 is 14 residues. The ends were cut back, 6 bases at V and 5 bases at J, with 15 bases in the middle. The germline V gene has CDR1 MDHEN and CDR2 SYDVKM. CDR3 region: CASRPLRTKDTQYF. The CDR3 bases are TGTGCCAGCAGACCGCTAAGGACAAAAGATACGCAGTATTTT.

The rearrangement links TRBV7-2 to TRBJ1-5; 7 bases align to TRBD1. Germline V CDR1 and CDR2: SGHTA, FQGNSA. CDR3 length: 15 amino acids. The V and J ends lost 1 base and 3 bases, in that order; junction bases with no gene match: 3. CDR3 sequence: CASSLVGQSNQPQHF. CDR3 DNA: TGTGCCAGCAGCTTAGTGGGACAGTCCAATCAGCCCCAGCATTTT. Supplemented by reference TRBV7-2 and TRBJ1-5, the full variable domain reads GAGVSQSPSNKVTEKGKDVELRCDPISGHTALYWYRQSLGQGLEFLIYFQGNSAPDKSGLPSDRFSAERTGGSVSTLTIQRTQQEDSAVYLCASSLVGQSNQPQHFGDGTRLSIL.

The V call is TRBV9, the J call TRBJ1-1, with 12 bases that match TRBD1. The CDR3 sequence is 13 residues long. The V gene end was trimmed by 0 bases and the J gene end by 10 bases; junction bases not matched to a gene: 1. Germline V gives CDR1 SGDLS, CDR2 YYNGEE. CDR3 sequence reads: CASSVGDRGRAFF. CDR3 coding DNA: TGTGCCAGCAGCGTAGGGGACAGGGGGCGAGCTTTCTTT.

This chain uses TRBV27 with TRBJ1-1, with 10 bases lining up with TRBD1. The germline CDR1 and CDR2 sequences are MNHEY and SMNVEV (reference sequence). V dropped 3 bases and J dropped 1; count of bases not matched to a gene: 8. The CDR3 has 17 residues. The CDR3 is CASSFPPGTGENTEAFF. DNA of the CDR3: TGTGCCAGCAGTTTTCCCCCGGGGACAGGGGAGAACACTGAAGCTTTCTTT.

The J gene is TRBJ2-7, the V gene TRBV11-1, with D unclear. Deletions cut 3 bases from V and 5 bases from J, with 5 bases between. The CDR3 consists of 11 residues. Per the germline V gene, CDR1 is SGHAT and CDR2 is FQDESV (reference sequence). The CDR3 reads CASSFLHEQYF. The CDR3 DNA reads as TGTGCCAGCAGCTTCCTACACGAGCAGTACTTC.

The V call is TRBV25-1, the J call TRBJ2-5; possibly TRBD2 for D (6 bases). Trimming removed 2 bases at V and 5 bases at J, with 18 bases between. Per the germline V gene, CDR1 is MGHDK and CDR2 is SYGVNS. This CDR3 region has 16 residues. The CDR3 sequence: CASSEGRRGTLETQYF. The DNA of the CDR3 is TGTGCCAGCAGTGAAGGGAGGAGGGGAACCCTGGAGACCCAGTACTTC.

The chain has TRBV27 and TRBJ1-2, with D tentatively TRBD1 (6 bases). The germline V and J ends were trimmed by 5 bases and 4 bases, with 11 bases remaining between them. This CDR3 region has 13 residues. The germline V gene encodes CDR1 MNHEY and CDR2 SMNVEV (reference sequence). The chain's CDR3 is CASSPQGIYGYTF. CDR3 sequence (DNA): TGTGCCAGCAGTCCACAGGGAATCTATGGCTACACCTTC.

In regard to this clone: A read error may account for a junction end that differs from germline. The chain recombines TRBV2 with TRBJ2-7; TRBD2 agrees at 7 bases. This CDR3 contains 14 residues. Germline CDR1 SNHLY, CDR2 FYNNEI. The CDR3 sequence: CASSAREESYEQYF. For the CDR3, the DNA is TGTGCCAGCAGTGCCCGGGAGGAATCCTATGAGCAGTACTTC. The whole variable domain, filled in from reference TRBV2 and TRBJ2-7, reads EPEVTQTPSHQVTQMGQEVILRCVPISNHLYFYWYRQILGQKVEFLVSFYNNEISEKSEIFDDQFSVERPDGSNFTLKIRSTKLEDSAMYFCASSAREESYEQYFGPGTRLTVT.

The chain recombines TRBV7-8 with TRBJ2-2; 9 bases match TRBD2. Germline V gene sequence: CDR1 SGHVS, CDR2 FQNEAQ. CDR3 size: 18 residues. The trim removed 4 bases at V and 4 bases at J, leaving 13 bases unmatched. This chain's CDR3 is CASSSPPYSGSGTGELFF. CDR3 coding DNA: TGTGCCAGCAGCTCCCCCCCCTATAGCGGGAGTGGCACCGGGGAGCTGTTTTTT. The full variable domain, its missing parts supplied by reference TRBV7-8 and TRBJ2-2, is GAGVSQSPRYKVAKRGQDVALRCDPISGHVSLFWYQQALGQGPEFLTYFQNEAQLDKSGLPSDRFFAERPEGSVSTLKIQRTQQEDSAVYLCASSSPPYSGSGTGELFFGEGSRLTVL.

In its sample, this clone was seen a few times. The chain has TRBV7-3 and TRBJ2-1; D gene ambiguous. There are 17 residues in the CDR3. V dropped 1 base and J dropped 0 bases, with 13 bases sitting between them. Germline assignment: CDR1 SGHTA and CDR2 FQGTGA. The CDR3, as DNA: TGTGCCAGCAGCTTAATGCCTGCGGCTAGCTCCTACAATGAGCAGTTCTTC. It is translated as CASSLMPAASSYNEQFF.